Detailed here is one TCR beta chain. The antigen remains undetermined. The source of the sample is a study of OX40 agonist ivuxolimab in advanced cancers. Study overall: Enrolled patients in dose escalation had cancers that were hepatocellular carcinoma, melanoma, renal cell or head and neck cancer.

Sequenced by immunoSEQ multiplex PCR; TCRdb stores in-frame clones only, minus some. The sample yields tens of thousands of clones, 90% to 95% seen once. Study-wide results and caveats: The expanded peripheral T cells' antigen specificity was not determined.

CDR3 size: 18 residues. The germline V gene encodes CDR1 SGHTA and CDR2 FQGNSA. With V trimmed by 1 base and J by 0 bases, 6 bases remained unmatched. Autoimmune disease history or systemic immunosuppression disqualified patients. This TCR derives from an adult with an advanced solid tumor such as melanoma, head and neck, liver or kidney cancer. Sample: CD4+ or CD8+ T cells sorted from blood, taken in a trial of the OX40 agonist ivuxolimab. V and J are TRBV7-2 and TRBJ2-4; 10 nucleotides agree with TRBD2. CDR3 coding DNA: TGTGCCAGCAGCTTAGGGACTAGCGGTTTCCTAGCCAAAAACATTCAGTACTTC. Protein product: CASSLGTSGFLAKNIQYF.